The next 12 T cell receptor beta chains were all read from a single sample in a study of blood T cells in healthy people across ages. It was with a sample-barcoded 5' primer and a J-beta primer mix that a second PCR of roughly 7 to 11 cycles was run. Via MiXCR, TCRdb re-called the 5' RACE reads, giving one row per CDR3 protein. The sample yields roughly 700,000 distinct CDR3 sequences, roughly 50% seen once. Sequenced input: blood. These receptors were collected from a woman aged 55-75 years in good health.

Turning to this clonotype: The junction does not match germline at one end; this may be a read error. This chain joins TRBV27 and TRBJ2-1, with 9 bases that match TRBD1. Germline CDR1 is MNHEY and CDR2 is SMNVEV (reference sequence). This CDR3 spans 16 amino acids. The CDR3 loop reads CVSNGAGTGYYNEQFF. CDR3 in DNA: TGTGTCAGCAACGGAGCAGGGACAGGGTACTACAATGAGCAGTTCTTC.

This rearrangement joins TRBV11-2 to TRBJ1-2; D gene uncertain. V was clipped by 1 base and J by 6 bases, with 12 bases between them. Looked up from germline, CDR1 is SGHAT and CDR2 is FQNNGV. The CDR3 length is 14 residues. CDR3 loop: CASSLVAGYNGYTF. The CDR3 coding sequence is TGTGCCAGCAGCTTAGTGGCGGGGTATAATGGCTACACCTTC.

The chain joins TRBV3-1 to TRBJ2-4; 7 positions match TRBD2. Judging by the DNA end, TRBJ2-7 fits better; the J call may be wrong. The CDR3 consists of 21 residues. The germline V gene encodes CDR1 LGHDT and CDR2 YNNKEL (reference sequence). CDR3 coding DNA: TGTGCCAGCAGCCAAGAAGCCGCGGGAGAATGGTCAAGAACTTTACACTACGAGCAGTACTTC. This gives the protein CASSQEAAGEWSRTLHYEQYF.

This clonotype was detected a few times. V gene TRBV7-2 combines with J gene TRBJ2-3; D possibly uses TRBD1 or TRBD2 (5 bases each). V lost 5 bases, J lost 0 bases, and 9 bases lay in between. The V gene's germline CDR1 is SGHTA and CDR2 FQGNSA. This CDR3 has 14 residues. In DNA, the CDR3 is TGTGCCAGCAGCCCGTGGGACAGCACAGATACGCAGTATTTT. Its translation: CASSPWDSTDTQYF.

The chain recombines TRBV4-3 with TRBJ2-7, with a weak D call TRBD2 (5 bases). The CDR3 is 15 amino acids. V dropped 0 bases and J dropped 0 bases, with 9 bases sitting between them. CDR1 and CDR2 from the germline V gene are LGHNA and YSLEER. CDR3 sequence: CASSQEEGSSYEQYF. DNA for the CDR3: TGCGCCAGCAGCCAAGAAGAGGGCAGCTCCTACGAGCAGTACTTC.

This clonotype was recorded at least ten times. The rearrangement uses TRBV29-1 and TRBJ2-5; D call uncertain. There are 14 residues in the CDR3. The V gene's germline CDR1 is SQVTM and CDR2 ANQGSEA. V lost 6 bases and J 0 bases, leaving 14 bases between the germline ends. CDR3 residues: CSVAPGADQETQYF. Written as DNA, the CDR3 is TGCAGCGTGGCCCCAGGAGCAGACCAAGAGACCCAGTACTTC.

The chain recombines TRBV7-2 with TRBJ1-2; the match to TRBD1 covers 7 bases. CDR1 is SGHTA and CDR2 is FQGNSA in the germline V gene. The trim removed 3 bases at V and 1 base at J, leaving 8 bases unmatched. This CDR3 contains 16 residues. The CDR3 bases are TGTGCCAGCAGCTTCTCAGGGGGGACTTTTAACTATGGCTACACCTTC. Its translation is CASSFSGGTFNYGYTF.

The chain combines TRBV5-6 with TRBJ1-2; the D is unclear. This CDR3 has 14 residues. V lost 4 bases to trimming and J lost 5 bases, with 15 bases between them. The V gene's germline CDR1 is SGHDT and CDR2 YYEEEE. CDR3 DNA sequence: TGTGCCAGCAGCGAGAGAGTCAGCATATATGGCTACACCTTC. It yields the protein CASSERVSIYGYTF.

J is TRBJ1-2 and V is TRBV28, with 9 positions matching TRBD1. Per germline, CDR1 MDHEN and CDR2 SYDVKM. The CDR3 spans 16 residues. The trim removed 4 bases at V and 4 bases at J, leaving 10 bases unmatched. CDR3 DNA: TGTGCCAGCAGTTCGCCCACAGGGGGCGCAGGCTATGGCTACACCTTC. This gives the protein CASSSPTGGAGYGYTF.

CDR3 DNA sequence: TGCGCCAGCACCCGGGGGGCTAGCGGGCAAGAGACCCAGTACTTC. It is translated as CASTRGASGQETQYF. This chain connects TRBV5-1 to TRBJ2-5; 8 positions agree with TRBD2. The V segment lost 6 bases and the J segment 2 bases; nucleotides outside the gene matches: 9. There are 15 residues in the CDR3. Looked up from germline, CDR1 is SGHRS and CDR2 is YFSETQ.

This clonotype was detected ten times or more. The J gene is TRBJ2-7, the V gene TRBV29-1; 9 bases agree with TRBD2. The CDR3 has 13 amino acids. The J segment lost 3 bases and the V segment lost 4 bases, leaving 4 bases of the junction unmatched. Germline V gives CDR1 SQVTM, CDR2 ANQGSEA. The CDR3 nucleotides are TGCAGCGTTGGCCTAGCGGGAAGCTACGAGCAGTACTTC. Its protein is CSVGLAGSYEQYF.

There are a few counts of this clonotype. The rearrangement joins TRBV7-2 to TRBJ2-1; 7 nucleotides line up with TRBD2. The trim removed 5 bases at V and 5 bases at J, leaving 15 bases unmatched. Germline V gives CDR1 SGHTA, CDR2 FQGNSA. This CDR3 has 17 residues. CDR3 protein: CASSPRRPRDYNNEQFF. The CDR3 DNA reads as TGTGCCAGCAGCCCGAGACGACCCCGGGACTACAACAATGAGCAGTTCTTC.